These 23 T cell receptor beta chains were sequenced from one sample in a study of human T cells and chemical hapten exposure. Noted time point: patch test 2, 6 weeks after DPC sensitization. Treatment reported: therapeutic diphenylcyclopropenone sensitization with weekly scalp DPC. One entry per CDR3 protein, called by TCRdb with MiXCR from the RACE reads. The table records about 40,000 distinct CDR3 sequences, roughly 3.3% of them present only once. Source: whole blood, taken in connection with sensitization to the hapten diphenylcyclopropenone (DPC). These receptors were obtained from a middle-aged man with alopecia areata. Some clones in this sample may be carry-over from other donors' samples.

This chain uses TRBV10-2 with TRBJ1-2; D gene unclear. Germline V gene lookup returns CDR1 WSHSY and CDR2 SAAADI. The ends were cut back, 3 bases at V and 5 bases at J, with 7 bases in the middle. This CDR3 has 12 amino acids. For the CDR3, the DNA is TGCGCCAGCAGTGATTTTTTATATGGCTACACCTTC. Its protein product is CASSDFLYGYTF.

In its sample, this clonotype was seen a few times. The chain is built from TRBV2 and TRBJ1-1; 10 bases align to TRBD1. Germline CDR1 SNHLY, CDR2 FYNNEI. V dropped 7 bases and J dropped 1; count of bases not matched to a gene: 9. The CDR3 contains 16 residues. CDR3 sequence reads: CASTPGTGAGNTEAFF. Here the CDR3 DNA reads TGTGCCAGCACCCCCGGGACAGGGGCCGGGAACACTGAAGCTTTCTTT. Combining the CDR3 with reference TRBV2 and TRBJ1-1 gives the whole variable domain EPEVTQTPSHQVTQMGQEVILRCVPISNHLYFYWYRQILGQKVEFLVSFYNNEISEKSEIFDDQFSVERPDGSNFTLKIRSTKLEDSAMYFCASTPGTGAGNTEAFFGQGTRLTVV.

At least ten counts were recorded for this clonotype. The CDR3 protein is CASSQVAWPGGYEQYF. DNA of the CDR3: TGCGCCAGCAGCCAAGTAGCTTGGCCAGGGGGGTACGAGCAGTACTTC. The V gene is TRBV4-3, the J gene TRBJ2-7; tentative D call: TRBD1 (7 bases). CDR3 length: 16 residues. Germline V lookup: CDR1 LGHNA, CDR2 YSLEER. The V end was cut by 1 base, the J end by 4 bases, with 17 bases between.

This clonotype has a count of ten or more. The CDR3 bases are TGCAGTGCTACGGGGACTAGCGGGAGCACAGATACGCAGTATTTT. As protein: CSATGTSGSTDTQYF. The chain combines TRBV20-1 with TRBJ2-3, with TRBD2 identical over 12 bases. Germline loops: CDR1 DFQATT, CDR2 SNEGSKA (reference sequence). CDR3 length equals 15 residues. V was pared by 4 bases and J by 0 bases, with 2 bases of the junction left unmatched.

This chain uses TRBV6-6 with TRBJ2-7, with D possibly TRBD2 on 5 matching bases. CDR1 is MNHNY and CDR2 is SVGAGI in the germline V gene (reference sequence). Trimming shortened V by 0 bases and J by 3 bases, and 9 bases separated the two germline ends. CDR3 length: 14 residues. CDR3 DNA sequence: TGTGCCAGCAGTTACTCAGCGGACCTCTACGAGCAGTACTTC. Its translation is CASSYSADLYEQYF.

V gene TRBV11-3 combines with J gene TRBJ2-1; maybe TRBD2 (5 bases). CDR3 length equals 19 residues. The V gene lost 0 bases and the J gene lost 0 bases, with 18 bases spanning the gap. CDR1 SGHNT and CDR2 YENEEA come from the germline V gene. CDR3 sequence reads: CASSLDPPVLGSSYNEQFF. CDR3 coding DNA: TGTGCCAGCAGCTTAGATCCACCCGTCCTGGGGAGCTCCTACAATGAGCAGTTCTTC.

This sequence joins TRBV3-1 and TRBJ1-4; no clear D gene. CDR1 and CDR2 (germline): LGHDT, YNNKEL (reference sequence). This CDR3 is 14 amino acids long. V lost 4 bases to trimming and J lost 7 bases, with 13 bases between them. CDR3 loop: CASSPGTDTEKLFF. The CDR3 nucleotides read TGTGCCAGCAGCCCTGGTACGGATACTGAAAAACTGTTTTTT.

Ten or more counts support this clonotype. This sequence joins TRBV27 and TRBJ2-5; 12 bases align to TRBD2. CDR3 length equals 14 residues. Germline CDR1 MNHEY, CDR2 SMNVEV (reference sequence). With 5 bases clipped from V and 7 bases from J, the junction kept 5 bases outside the gene matches. CDR3 residues: CASSGLAGLGTQYF. DNA for the CDR3: TGTGCCAGCAGTGGACTAGCGGGATTAGGGACCCAGTACTTC.

This clonotype came up many times. This sequence joins TRBV20-1 and TRBJ2-4; D is unresolved. Germline values: CDR1 DFQATT, CDR2 SNEGSKA (reference sequence). The V end was cut by 3 bases, the J end by 0 bases, with 6 bases between. This CDR3 is built from 13 residues. The CDR3 bases are TGCAGTGCTAGGGGGTTAGCCAAAAACATTCAGTACTTC. Encoded protein: CSARGLAKNIQYF.

The table lists this clonotype with many counts. The chain couples TRBV28 to TRBJ2-7, with TRBD1 matching 9 bases. The germline V gene has CDR1 MDHEN and CDR2 SYDVKM. The V gene end was trimmed by 7 bases and the J gene end by 3 bases; junction bases not matched to a gene: 4. The CDR3 is 13 residues long. This chain's CDR3 is CASKGQGYYEQYF. The CDR3 coding sequence is TGTGCCAGCAAAGGACAGGGGTACTACGAGCAGTACTTC.

At least ten counts were recorded for this clonotype. V is TRBV25-1 and J is TRBJ1-5; a possible D gene is TRBD1 (5 bases). V was clipped by 6 bases and J by 6 bases, with 15 bases between them. The length of the CDR3 is 14 residues. CDR1 and CDR2 (germline): MGHDK, SYGVNS. The CDR3 DNA sequence: TGTGCCAGCAGAGGGGCAGGGAGAGGTCAGCCCCAGCATTTT. This sequence encodes CASRGAGRGQPQHF.

This clonotype was seen many times. The CDR3 sequence is CASSLPAEKLFF. The CDR3 bases are TGTGCCAGCAGTTTACCAGCCGAAAAACTGTTTTTT. The rearrangement links TRBV28 to TRBJ1-4; D is ambiguous. The CDR3 is made up of 12 amino acids. Germline CDR1 MDHEN, CDR2 SYDVKM. The ends were cut back, 2 bases at V and 8 bases at J, with 6 bases in the middle.

This clonotype was found many times. V is TRBV12-3 or TRBV12-4 and J is TRBJ2-1; 7 nucleotides agree with TRBD1. Trimming cost V 5 bases and J 4 bases; bases outside gene matches: 5. The CDR3 has 14 amino acids. The CDR3 DNA sequence: TGTGCCAGCAGTCAACCGGGACAGTACAATGAGCAGTTCTTC. This gives the protein CASSQPGQYNEQFF.

This chain uses TRBV7-6 with TRBJ2-2, with unresolved D. The germline V gene encodes CDR1 SGHVS and CDR2 FNYEAQ. This CDR3 is built from 13 residues. V lost 4 bases and J 6 bases, leaving 9 bases between the germline ends. For the CDR3, the DNA is TGTGCCAGCAGCTCCTACGGGTCCGGGGAGCTGTTTTTT. Amino acid sequence: CASSSYGSGELFF.

This clonotype was recorded at least ten times. The genes are TRBV28 and TRBJ2-6; 10 bases align to TRBD1. Germline V lookup: CDR1 MDHEN, CDR2 SYDVKM. Trimming at V came to 6 bases and at J to 3 bases, leaving 8 bases not matched to a gene. The CDR3 consists of 17 residues. CDR3 amino acids: CASSPGTGVVGANVLTF. The CDR3 coding sequence is TGTGCCAGCAGCCCCGGGACAGGGGTCGTTGGGGCCAACGTCCTGACTTTC. The variable domain in full, with the rest retrieved from reference TRBV28 and TRBJ2-6, is DVKVTQSSRYLVKRTGEKVFLECVQDMDHENMFWYRQDPGLGLRLIYFSYDVKMKEKGDIPEGYSVSREKKERFSLILESASTNQTSMYLCASSPGTGVVGANVLTFGAGSRLTVL.

This clonotype has just a few counts. J is TRBJ2-1 and V is TRBV6-5; 8 nucleotides match TRBD2. V lost 4 bases, J lost 7 bases, and 0 bases stayed unmatched. The CDR3 extends over 12 amino acids. Germline loops: CDR1 MNHEY, CDR2 SVGAGI. The CDR3 reads CASSSGGNEQFF. CDR3 DNA sequence: TGTGCCAGCAGTTCGGGAGGGAATGAGCAGTTCTTC.

This clonotype was seen more than once but under ten times. The chain has TRBV6-5 and TRBJ2-5, with 8 nucleotides matching TRBD1. Germline lookup yields CDR1 MNHEY and CDR2 SVGAGI. The CDR3 runs 14 residues. The trim removed 5 bases at V and 7 bases at J, leaving 9 bases unmatched. The CDR3 nucleotides read TGTGCCAGCAGTCAAGGACAGGGACCAGCGACCCAGTACTTC. Encoded protein: CASSQGQGPATQYF.

This clonotype was counted at least ten times. The chain's CDR3 is CSARVFPEAFF. The CDR3, as DNA: TGCAGTGCTAGAGTTTTTCCTGAAGCTTTCTTT. V gene TRBV20-1 combines with J gene TRBJ1-1; D gene ambiguous. V lost 1 base and J 6 bases, leaving 6 bases between the germline ends. CDR1 and CDR2 (germline): DFQATT, SNEGSKA (reference sequence). The CDR3 is 11 amino acids.

This clonotype has at least ten counts. This CDR3 is CASSPHTRAGELFF. In DNA form, the CDR3 reads TGTGCCAGCAGTCCCCATACTAGGGCCGGGGAGCTGTTTTTT. This sequence joins TRBV6-6 and TRBJ2-2; D is perhaps TRBD2 (5 bases). V shed 5 bases and J shed 6 bases, with 13 bases lying between them. The CDR3 is 14 amino acids. Germline loops: CDR1 MNHNY, CDR2 SVGAGI (reference sequence).

The table lists this clonotype with many counts. V gene TRBV6-2 or TRBV6-3 combines with J gene TRBJ1-5; 7 nucleotides line up with TRBD1. Germline V lookup: CDR1 MNHEY, CDR2 SVGEGT. The CDR3 consists of 17 residues. The junction had 11 bases not matched to a gene; V was cut back by 2 bases and J by 4 bases. CDR3 amino acids: CASSYPKTDRKNQPQHF. For the CDR3, the DNA is TGTGCCAGCAGTTACCCCAAGACGGACAGGAAAAATCAGCCCCAGCATTTT.

This clonotype has ten or more counts. This rearrangement joins TRBV7-8 to TRBJ2-4; D call uncertain. V lost 4 bases to trimming and J lost 0 bases, with 10 bases between them. CDR1 is SGHVS and CDR2 is FQNEAQ in the germline V gene. CDR3 length equals 15 residues. The CDR3 nucleotides are TGTGCCAGCAGCTCCCCTGGAGAAGCCAAAAACATTCAGTACTTC. Encoded protein: CASSSPGEAKNIQYF. The full variable domain, its missing parts supplied by reference TRBV7-8 and TRBJ2-4, is GAGVSQSPRYKVAKRGQDVALRCDPISGHVSLFWYQQALGQGPEFLTYFQNEAQLDKSGLPSDRFFAERPEGSVSTLKIQRTQQEDSAVYLCASSSPGEAKNIQYFGAGTRLSVL.

In its sample, this clonotype was seen a few times. CDR3 bases: TGCAGTGCTAGAGATGCAGGGGTGGGGGAGACCCAGTACTTC. This gives the protein CSARDAGVGETQYF. The chain is built from TRBV20-1 and TRBJ2-5; perhaps TRBD1 as D (6 bases). CDR1 is DFQATT, CDR2 SNEGSKA, per germline (reference sequence). V shed 0 bases and J shed 5 bases, with 13 bases lying between them. There are 14 residues in the CDR3.

This clonotype has a handful of counts. The chain has TRBV27 and TRBJ1-6, with 7 bases identical to TRBD1. This CDR3 has 15 amino acids. CDR1 MNHEY and CDR2 SMNVEV come from the germline V gene (reference sequence). Unmatched junction bases numbered 10, after V lost 7 bases and J lost 7 bases. The CDR3 DNA sequence: TGTGCCAGCATGCTGACAGGGCCCTCCAATTCACCCCTCCACTTT. Its protein product is CASMLTGPSNSPLHF.